A single sample gave rise to the 19 T cell receptor beta chains below, sequenced in a study of cytomegalovirus exposure and HLA in healthy donors. TCRdb keeps only in-frame clones here, not all; method: immunoSEQ multiplex PCR. Of under 200,000 clones detected, approximately 96% appear once; the ten largest clones hold about 0.89%. Material: PBMCs. These receptors originate from a woman aged 18-29 years in good health and CMV-seronegative.

This clone was seen just once. This sequence joins TRBV9 and TRBJ2-1; 10 bases map to TRBD2. Germline trimming cut 0 bases from V and 7 bases from J; bases unmatched to any gene: 10. The CDR3 runs to 17 residues. Germline loops: CDR1 SGDLS, CDR2 YYNGEE. This chain's CDR3 is CASSVARASGGVNEQFF. CDR3 DNA: TGTGCCAGCAGCGTAGCTCGCGCCAGCGGGGGGGTAAATGAGCAGTTCTTC.

The chain has TRBV6-1 and TRBJ2-7; perhaps TRBD1 as D (6 bases). CDR3 length equals 13 residues. V lost 4 bases and J lost 6, with 13 bases in between. The germline CDR1 and CDR2 sequences are MNHNS and SASEGT. CDR3 nucleotide sequence: TGTGCCAGCAGTGGACGGACAGAAGCCGAGCAGTACTTC. Translation: CASSGRTEAEQYF.

This sequence joins TRBV5-1 and TRBJ1-6; perhaps TRBD1 as D (5 bases). Trimming cost V 0 bases and J 11 bases, with 18 bases left between them. CDR3 length equals 16 residues. Germline V gene data show CDR1 as SGHRS and CDR2 as YFSETQ. CDR3 residues: CASSLAPTAQDPPLHF. The CDR3 DNA reads as TGCGCCAGCAGCTTGGCCCCGACAGCCCAAGACCCACCCCTCCACTTT.

J is TRBJ2-3 and V is TRBV2; D not certain. Germline lookup yields CDR1 SNHLY and CDR2 FYNNEI. The V end lost 0 bases, the J end lost 6 bases, and 4 bases lay between the germline ends. This CDR3 region has 12 residues. The CDR3 region is CASSEASDTQYF. CDR3 sequence (DNA): TGTGCCAGCAGTGAAGCGTCTGATACGCAGTATTTT.

The J gene is TRBJ2-7, the V gene TRBV5-5, with 8 nucleotides matching TRBD1. CDR1 and CDR2 (germline): SGHKS, YYEKEE (reference sequence). V dropped 4 bases and J dropped 6; count of bases not matched to a gene: 9. The CDR3 spans 14 residues. Written as DNA, the CDR3 is TGTGCCAGCAGCCCCTCCTCCGACAGGGGCGAGCAGTACTTC. The encoded protein is CASSPSSDRGEQYF. The full variable domain, its missing parts supplied by reference TRBV5-5 and TRBJ2-7, is DAGVTQSPTHLIKTRGQQVTLRCSPISGHKSVSWYQQVLGQGPQFIFQYYEKEERGRGNFPDRFSARQFPNYSSELNVNALLLGDSALYLCASSPSSDRGEQYFGPGTRLTVT.

The V call is TRBV5-1, the J call TRBJ2-1; D remains ambiguous. CDR3 length equals 16 residues. Germline V gene lookup returns CDR1 SGHRS and CDR2 YFSETQ. V was clipped by 1 base and J by 5 bases, with 16 bases between them. The CDR3 bases are TGCGCCAGCAGCTTGAATTCTCCTTCTATCGACAATGAGCAGTTCTTC. Its protein is CASSLNSPSIDNEQFF.

The gene calls are TRBV6-1 and TRBJ1-3; D is possibly TRBD1 (6 bases). There are 14 residues in the CDR3. V was clipped by 9 bases and J by 6 bases, with 18 bases between them. Germline V CDR1 and CDR2: MNHNS, SASEGT. In DNA form, the CDR3 reads TGTGCCAGTGGCTTGGCAGGGGTCCCAAACACCATATATTTT. It codes for CASGLAGVPNTIYF.

This rearrangement joins TRBV7-9 to TRBJ1-2; 7 bases fit TRBD1. The trim removed 1 base at V and 4 bases at J, leaving 3 bases unmatched. CDR1 SEHNR and CDR2 FQNEAQ come from the germline V gene (reference sequence). The CDR3 runs 14 residues. As DNA, the CDR3 is TGTGCCAGCAGCTTAGGGGCAGGGGGCTATGGCTACACCTTC. This codes for CASSLGAGGYGYTF.

Only a few counts were recorded for this clone. The chain has TRBV12-1 and TRBJ1-5; no DNA check was done on the table's D call, TRBD1. TRBV12-1 is reported as a pseudogene. This CDR3 is 17 amino acids long. CDR3 region: CASSFGNDRGLNQPQHF. CDR3 DNA sequence: TGTGCCAGCAGCTTTGGGAACGACAGGGGGCTCAATCAGCCCCAGCATTTT.

The chain is built from TRBV4-3 and TRBJ2-2, with 11 nucleotides matching TRBD2. Germline V lookup: CDR1 LGHNA, CDR2 YSLEER. The V and J ends lost 3 bases and 5 bases, in that order; junction bases with no gene match: 11. The length of the CDR3 is 18 residues. The chain's CDR3 is CASSHQLAGVVNTGELFF. The CDR3 region has the DNA TGCGCCAGCAGCCACCAACTAGCGGGGGTCGTGAATACCGGGGAGCTGTTTTTT.

V gene TRBV7-2 combines with J gene TRBJ2-7, with 11 nucleotides matching TRBD2. Germline V gene sequence: CDR1 SGHTA, CDR2 FQGNSA. This CDR3 contains 15 residues. The trim removed 6 bases at V and 3 bases at J, leaving 7 bases unmatched. CDR3 residues: CASSRTGTSGYEQYF. As DNA, the CDR3 is TGTGCCAGCAGTCGAACCGGGACTAGCGGCTACGAGCAGTACTTC.

This clone appeared a single time. This chain connects TRBV7-2 to TRBJ1-3, with TRBD1 identical over 8 bases. The CDR3 consists of 15 residues. Germline lookup yields CDR1 SGHTA and CDR2 FQGNSA. Trimming cost V 3 bases and J 4 bases; bases outside gene matches: 5. CDR3 DNA: TGTGCCAGCAGCTTTGGTTCAGGGGGCGGAAACACCATATATTTT. It codes for CASSFGSGGGNTIYF.

The chain combines TRBV7-2 with TRBJ2-1, with 9 bases lining up with TRBD2. CDR1 SGHTA and CDR2 FQGNSA come from the germline V gene. V shed 5 bases and J 7 bases; nucleotides not matched to a gene: 9. This CDR3 is built from 15 residues. The CDR3 coding sequence is TGTGCCAGCAGCAAGGGTCTAGCGGGGATAAATGAGCAGTTCTTC. Amino acids: CASSKGLAGINEQFF. Variable domain in full (rest from reference TRBV7-2 and TRBJ2-1): GAGVSQSPSNKVTEKGKDVELRCDPISGHTALYWYRQSLGQGLEFLIYFQGNSAPDKSGLPSDRFSAERTGGSVSTLTIQRTQQEDSAVYLCASSKGLAGINEQFFGPGTRLTVL.

This clone was counted once. The chain is built from TRBV7-9 and TRBJ1-2, with D tentatively TRBD1 (5 bases). V was pared by 5 bases and J by 2 bases, with 21 bases between. CDR1 and CDR2 from the germline V gene are SEHNR and FQNEAQ (reference sequence). This CDR3 has 17 amino acids. CDR3 amino acids: CASSLLIIVGGNYGYTF. The CDR3 region has the DNA TGTGCCAGCAGCCTTCTCATTATCGTGGGGGGGAACTATGGCTACACCTTC.

The J gene is TRBJ1-5, the V gene TRBV10-3, with unresolved D. Trimming left V 0 bases short and J 6 bases short, with 6 bases between. The CDR3 is made up of 13 amino acids. Germline-derived CDR1 and CDR2 are ENHRY and SYGVKD. The CDR3 loop is CAISESSGQPQHF. CDR3 DNA: TGTGCCATCAGTGAGTCGTCCGGTCAGCCCCAGCATTTT.

Regarding this clone: A read error may produce the germline difference seen at one junction end. The chain has TRBV19 and TRBJ2-1; D ambiguous. This CDR3 has 15 residues. The germline CDR1 and CDR2 sequences are LNHDA and SQIVND (reference sequence). The CDR3 DNA is TGTGCCAGTAGCATAGGTAAGGAGTCCTACAATGAGCAGTTCTTC. Amino acid sequence: CASSIGKESYNEQFF.

The chain joins TRBV5-1 to TRBJ2-2, with D maybe TRBD2 (6 bases). The CDR3 has 15 residues. Germline CDR1 SGHRS, CDR2 YFSETQ. The V end lost 4 bases, the J end lost 5 bases, and 15 bases lay between the germline ends. Here the CDR3 reads CASSPLGGETGELFF. For the CDR3, the DNA is TGCGCCAGCAGCCCTCTGGGGGGAGAAACCGGGGAGCTGTTTTTT.

The gene calls are TRBV4-3 and TRBJ2-3; D call uncertain. The CDR3 sequence is 17 residues long. V gave up 0 bases and J gave up 2 bases, with 15 bases separating them. Per germline, CDR1 LGHNA and CDR2 YSLEER. This chain's CDR3 is CASSQDKPGYYTDTQYF. The CDR3 nucleotides read TGCGCCAGCAGCCAAGATAAACCGGGTTATTACACAGATACGCAGTATTTT.

The chain employs TRBV5-8 and TRBJ1-2, with D possibly TRBD1 on 6 matching bases. The CDR3 length is 15 residues. CDR1 is SGHTS and CDR2 is YDEGEE in the germline V gene. V lost 4 bases and J lost 8, with 21 bases in between. The CDR3 reads CASSPRTEYLGGYTF. The CDR3 bases are TGTGCCAGCAGCCCGAGGACAGAATACCTGGGGGGCTACACCTTC.